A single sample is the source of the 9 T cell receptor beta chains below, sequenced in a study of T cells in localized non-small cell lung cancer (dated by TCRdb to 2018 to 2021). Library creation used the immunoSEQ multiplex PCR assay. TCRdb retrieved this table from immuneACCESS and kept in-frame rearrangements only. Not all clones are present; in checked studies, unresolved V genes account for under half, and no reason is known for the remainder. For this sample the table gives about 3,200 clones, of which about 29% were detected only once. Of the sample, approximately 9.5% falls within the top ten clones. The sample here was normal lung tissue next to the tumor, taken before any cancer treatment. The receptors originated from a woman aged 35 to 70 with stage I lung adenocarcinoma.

The CDR3 protein is CASSESTDTQYF. Written as DNA, the CDR3 is TGCGCCAGCAGTGAGTCGACAGATACGCAGTATTTT. V is TRBV10-2 and J is TRBJ2-3; D is uncertain. Trimming removed 0 bases from V and 3 bases from J, with 1 base in between. Per the germline V gene, CDR1 is WSHSY and CDR2 is SAAADI. The CDR3 sequence is 12 residues long.

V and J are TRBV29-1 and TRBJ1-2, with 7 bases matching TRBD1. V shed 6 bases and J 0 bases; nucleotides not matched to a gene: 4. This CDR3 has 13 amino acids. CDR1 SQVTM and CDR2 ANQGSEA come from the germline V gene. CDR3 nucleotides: TGCAGCGTCAAGACAGGGACTAACTATGGCTACACCTTC. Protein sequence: CSVKTGTNYGYTF.

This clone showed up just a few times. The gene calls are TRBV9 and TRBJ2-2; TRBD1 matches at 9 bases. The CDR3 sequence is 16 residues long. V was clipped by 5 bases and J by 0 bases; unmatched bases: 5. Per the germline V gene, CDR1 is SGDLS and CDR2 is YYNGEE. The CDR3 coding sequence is TGTGCCAGCAGTGCACAGGGGGCGCCGAACACCGGGGAGCTGTTTTTT. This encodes CASSAQGAPNTGELFF.

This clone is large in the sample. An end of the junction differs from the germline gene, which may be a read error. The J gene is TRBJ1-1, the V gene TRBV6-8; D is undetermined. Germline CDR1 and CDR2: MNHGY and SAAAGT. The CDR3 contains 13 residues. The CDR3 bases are TGTGCCATCAGTGGGGAAGGGAACACTGAAGCTTTCTTT. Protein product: CAISGEGNTEAFF.

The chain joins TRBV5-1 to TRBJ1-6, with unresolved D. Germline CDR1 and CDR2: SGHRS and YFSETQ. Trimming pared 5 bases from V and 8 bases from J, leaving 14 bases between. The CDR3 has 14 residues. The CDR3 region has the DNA TGCGCCAGCAGGCCAACAGCAGGCTATTCACCCCTCCACTTT. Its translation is CASRPTAGYSPLHF. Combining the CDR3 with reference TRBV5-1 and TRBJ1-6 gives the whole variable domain KAGVTQTPRYLIKTRGQQVTLSCSPISGHRSVSWYQQTPGQGLQFLFEYFSETQRNKGNFPGRFSGRQFSNSRSEMNVSTLELGDSALYLCASRPTAGYSPLHFGNGTRLTVT.

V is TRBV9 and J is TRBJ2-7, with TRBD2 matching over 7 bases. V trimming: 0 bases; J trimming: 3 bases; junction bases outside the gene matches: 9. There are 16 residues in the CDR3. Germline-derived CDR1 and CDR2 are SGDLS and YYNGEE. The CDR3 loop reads CASSVDPSGKGYEQYF. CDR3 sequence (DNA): TGTGCCAGCAGCGTAGATCCCAGCGGGAAAGGCTACGAGCAGTACTTC.

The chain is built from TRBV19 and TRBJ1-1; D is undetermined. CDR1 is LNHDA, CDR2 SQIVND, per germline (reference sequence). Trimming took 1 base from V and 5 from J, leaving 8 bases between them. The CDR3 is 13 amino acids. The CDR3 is CASSIVFGTEAFF. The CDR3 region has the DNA TGTGCCAGTAGTATAGTGTTTGGGACTGAAGCTTTCTTT.

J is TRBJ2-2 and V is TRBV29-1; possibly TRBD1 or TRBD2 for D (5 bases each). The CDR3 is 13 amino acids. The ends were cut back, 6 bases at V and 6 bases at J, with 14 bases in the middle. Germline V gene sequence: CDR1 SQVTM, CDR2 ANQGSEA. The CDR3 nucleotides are TGCAGCGTGGTTCTATGGGGGTCCGGGGAGCTGTTTTTT. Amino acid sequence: CSVVLWGSGELFF.

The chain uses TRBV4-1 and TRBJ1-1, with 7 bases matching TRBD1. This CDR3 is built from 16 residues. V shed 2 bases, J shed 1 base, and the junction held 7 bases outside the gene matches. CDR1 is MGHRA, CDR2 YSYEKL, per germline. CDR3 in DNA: TGCGCCAGCAGCCAACCCTTAAGGACAGGGAACACTGAAGCTTTCTTT. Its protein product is CASSQPLRTGNTEAFF.